The entry below gives a single TCR beta chain sequence along with its context. The antigen remains undetermined. This sample is drawn from a study of cytomegalovirus exposure and HLA in healthy donors. Study background: Approximately 85 million unique TCRs from HLA-typed donors were held in an early data release.

Study results and caveats: In an earlier analysis, about 87% or about 30%: the productive usage of most TCR beta V segments.

Donors were ostensibly healthy at sampling, although undocumented immune exposures were probable. PCR employed 60 Vbeta and 13 Jbeta primers. Clones were read by immunoSEQ multiplex PCR, and TCRdb kept only the in-frame ones, dropping some. The repertoire table contains 75,000 to 80,000 clones. There are 16 residues in the CDR3. V dropped 1 base and J dropped 5; count of bases not matched to a gene: 7. Germline V CDR1 and CDR2: MGHRA, YSYEKL. The V and J genes are TRBV4-1 and TRBJ2-2; 7 bases map to TRBD2. The TCR sequence derives from a man aged 18-30 years in good health and CMV-seropositive. The sequenced sample consisted of PBMCs. CDR3 coding DNA: TGCGCCAGCAGCCAAGCTAGCGGAGTCGTGACCGGGGAGCTGTTTTTT. This gives the protein CASSQASGVVTGELFF.